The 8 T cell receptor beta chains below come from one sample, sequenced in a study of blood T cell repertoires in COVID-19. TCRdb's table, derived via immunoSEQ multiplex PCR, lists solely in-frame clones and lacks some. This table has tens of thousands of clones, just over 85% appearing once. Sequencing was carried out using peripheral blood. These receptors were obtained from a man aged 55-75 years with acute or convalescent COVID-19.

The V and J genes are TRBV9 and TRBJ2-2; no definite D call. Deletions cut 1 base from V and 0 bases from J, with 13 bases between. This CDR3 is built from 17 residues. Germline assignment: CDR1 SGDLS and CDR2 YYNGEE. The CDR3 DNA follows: TGTGCCAGCAGCGTACGAGAAGGCGGTTCGAACACCGGGGAGCTGTTTTTT. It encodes CASSVREGGSNTGELFF.

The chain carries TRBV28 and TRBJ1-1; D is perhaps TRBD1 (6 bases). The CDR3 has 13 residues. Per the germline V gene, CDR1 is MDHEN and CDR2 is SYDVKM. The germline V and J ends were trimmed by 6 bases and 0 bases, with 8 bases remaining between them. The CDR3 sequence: CASRTGLNTEAFF. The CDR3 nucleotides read TGTGCCAGCAGAACAGGGCTGAACACTGAAGCTTTCTTT. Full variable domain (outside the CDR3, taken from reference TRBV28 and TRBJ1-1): DVKVTQSSRYLVKRTGEKVFLECVQDMDHENMFWYRQDPGLGLRLIYFSYDVKMKEKGDIPEGYSVSREKKERFSLILESASTNQTSMYLCASRTGLNTEAFFGQGTRLTVV.

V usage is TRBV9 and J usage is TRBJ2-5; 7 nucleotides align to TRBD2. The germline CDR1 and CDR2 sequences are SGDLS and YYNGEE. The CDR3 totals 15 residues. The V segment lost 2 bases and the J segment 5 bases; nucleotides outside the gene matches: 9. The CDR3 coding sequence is TGTGCCAGCAGCGTTACACCGACCGGGGGGGAGACCCAGTACTTC. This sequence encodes CASSVTPTGGETQYF.

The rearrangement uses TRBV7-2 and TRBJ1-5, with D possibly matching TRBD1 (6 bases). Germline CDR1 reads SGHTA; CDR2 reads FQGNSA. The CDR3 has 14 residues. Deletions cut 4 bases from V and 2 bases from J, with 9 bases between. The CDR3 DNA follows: TGTGCCAGCAGCTACAGGGTAGGCAATCAGCCCCAGCATTTT. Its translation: CASSYRVGNQPQHF.

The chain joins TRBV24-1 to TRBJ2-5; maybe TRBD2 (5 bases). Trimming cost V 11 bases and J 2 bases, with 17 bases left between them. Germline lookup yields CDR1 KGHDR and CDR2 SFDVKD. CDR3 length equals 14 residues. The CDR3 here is CAISSGGGQETQYF. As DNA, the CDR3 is TGTGCCATCTCTTCGGGTGGCGGGCAAGAGACCCAGTACTTC.

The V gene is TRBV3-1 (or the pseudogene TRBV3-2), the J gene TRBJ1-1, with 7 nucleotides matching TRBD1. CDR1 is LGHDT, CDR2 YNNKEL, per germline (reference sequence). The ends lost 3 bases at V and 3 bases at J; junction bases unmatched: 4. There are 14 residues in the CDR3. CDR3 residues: CASSHRDRYTEAFF. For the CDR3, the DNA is TGTGCCAGCAGCCACCGGGACAGATACACTGAAGCTTTCTTT.

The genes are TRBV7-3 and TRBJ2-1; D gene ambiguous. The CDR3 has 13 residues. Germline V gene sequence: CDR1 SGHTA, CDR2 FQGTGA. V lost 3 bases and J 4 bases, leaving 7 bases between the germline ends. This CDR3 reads CASSFSSYNEQFF. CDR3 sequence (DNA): TGTGCCAGCAGCTTCTCCAGTTACAATGAGCAGTTCTTC.

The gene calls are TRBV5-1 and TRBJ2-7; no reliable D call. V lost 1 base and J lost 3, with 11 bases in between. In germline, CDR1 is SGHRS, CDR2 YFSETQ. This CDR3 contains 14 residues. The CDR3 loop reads CASSLSVVNYEQYF. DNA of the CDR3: TGCGCCAGCAGCTTGTCGGTAGTGAACTACGAGCAGTACTTC.